Following are 21 T cell receptor beta chains from one sample sequenced in a study of blood T cell repertoires in COVID-19. TCRdb's table, derived via immunoSEQ multiplex PCR, lists solely in-frame clones and lacks some. The table records under 250,000 clones, roughly four fifths of them present only once. Specimen: peripheral blood. Receptor source: an elderly man with acute or convalescent COVID-19.

The genes are TRBV19 and TRBJ1-6; D is undetermined. The CDR3 is 12 residues long. Trimming removed 3 bases at V and 6 bases at J, with 3 bases between. CDR1 is LNHDA and CDR2 is SQIVND in the germline V gene (reference sequence). The CDR3 reads CASSIGNSPLHF. DNA for the CDR3: TGTGCCAGTAGTATCGGTAATTCACCCCTCCACTTT.

This chain links TRBV18 with TRBJ2-1; the match to TRBD2 covers 8 bases. Germline CDR1 reads KGHSH; CDR2 reads LQKENI. This CDR3 comprises 15 residues. V shed 2 bases and J 8 bases; nucleotides not matched to a gene: 8. CDR3 amino acids: CASSPYATSVDEQFF. The DNA for the CDR3 is TGTGCCAGCTCACCATACGCGACTAGCGTCGATGAGCAGTTCTTC. Complete variable domain (other parts from reference TRBV18 and TRBJ2-1): NAGVMQNPRHLVRRRGQEARLRCSPMKGHSHVYWYRQLPEEGLKFMVYLQKENIIDESGMPKERFSAEFPKEGPSILRIQQVVRGDSAAYFCASSPYATSVDEQFFGPGTRLTVL.

The J gene is TRBJ2-1, the V gene TRBV30; TRBD1 is a possible D gene (6 bases). The ends were cut back, 3 bases at V and 8 bases at J, with 14 bases in the middle. Per germline, CDR1 GTSNPN and CDR2 SVGIG (reference sequence). This CDR3 is 13 amino acids long. The CDR3 reads CAWRRQGRHEQFF. CDR3 bases: TGTGCCTGGAGAAGGCAGGGGCGCCATGAGCAGTTCTTC.

This clone came up once. The gene calls are TRBV7-9 and TRBJ1-2, with D maybe TRBD1 (6 bases). The length of the CDR3 is 12 residues. Germline V CDR1 and CDR2: SEHNR, FQNEAQ (reference sequence). Trimming left V 10 bases short and J 8 bases short, with 17 bases between. The CDR3 DNA is TGTGCCACTTACCAGGGGTGGAGGGGCTACACCTTC. Translated, it gives CATYQGWRGYTF.

The chain uses TRBV18 and TRBJ1-4; D unclear. The CDR3 has 13 residues. Trimming shortened V by 5 bases and J by 7 bases, and 11 bases separated the two germline ends. Germline loops: CDR1 KGHSH, CDR2 LQKENI. CDR3 DNA: TGTGCCAGCTCATCGGGAGTTGCTGAAAAACTGTTTTTT. This gives the protein CASSSGVAEKLFF.

V is TRBV15 and J is TRBJ1-1; no firm D call. The CDR3 has 16 amino acids. Germline V gene sequence: CDR1 LNHNV, CDR2 YYDKDF (reference sequence). Trimming removed 0 bases at V and 0 bases at J, with 11 bases between. The CDR3, as DNA: TGTGCCACCAGCAGAGATCGTGCCAGGTTGAACACTGAAGCTTTCTTT. Translation: CATSRDRARLNTEAFF.

The chain combines TRBV2 with TRBJ2-5; D possibly corresponds to TRBD1 (5 bases). V was shortened by 2 bases and J by 5 bases, with 9 bases between the two germline ends. The CDR3 is made up of 13 amino acids. The germline gives CDR1 SNHLY, CDR2 FYNNEI. The CDR3 protein is CASSEQGTETQYF. DNA of the CDR3: TGTGCCAGCAGTGAACAGGGAACGGAGACCCAGTACTTC.

This chain links TRBV6-5 with TRBJ2-7, with D tentatively TRBD1 (5 bases). V lost 8 bases and J lost 4, with 15 bases in between. Germline V gene data show CDR1 as MNHEY and CDR2 as SVGAGI. The CDR3 length is 13 residues. CDR3 DNA sequence: TGTGCCAGCGCCATGCAGGGTGGTTACGAGCAGTACTTC. Protein product: CASAMQGGYEQYF.

The chain employs TRBV5-1 and TRBJ2-1; 12 bases map to TRBD2. Per the germline V gene, CDR1 is SGHRS and CDR2 is YFSETQ. V dropped 4 bases and J dropped 10; count of bases not matched to a gene: 12. The CDR3 length is 16 residues. CDR3 nucleotides: TGCGCCAGCAGCGCTTTGACTAGCGGGAGTGGATACGAGCAGTTCTTC. It translates to CASSALTSGSGYEQFF.

The chain joins TRBV5-1 to TRBJ2-7; perhaps TRBD1 as D (5 bases). The CDR3 extends over 14 amino acids. Trimming removed 7 bases at V and 1 base at J, with 15 bases between. Germline V gene data show CDR1 as SGHRS and CDR2 as YFSETQ. For the CDR3, the DNA is TGCGCCAGCCAGCAGGGATCCGGGTCCTACGAGCAGTACTTC. Translated: CASQQGSGSYEQYF.

This sequence joins TRBV28 and TRBJ2-7; weak D call: TRBD2 (6 bases). This CDR3 is 15 amino acids long. Germline lookup yields CDR1 MDHEN and CDR2 SYDVKM. Trimming took off 5 bases at V and 1 base at J, with 15 bases between the two ends. CDR3 DNA sequence: TGTGCCAGCAGTCTCCCGGGGAGGAGGTCCTACGAGCAGTACTTC. It codes for CASSLPGRRSYEQYF.

V gene TRBV2 combines with J gene TRBJ2-4; a possible D gene is TRBD1 (6 bases). The germline V gene encodes CDR1 SNHLY and CDR2 FYNNEI. The CDR3 has 17 residues. Trimming took 6 bases from V and 0 from J, leaving 18 bases between them. This CDR3 is CASRGYRQDIAKNIQYF. CDR3 DNA sequence: TGTGCCAGCAGGGGGTACCGACAGGACATAGCCAAAAACATTCAGTACTTC.

This chain links TRBV9 with TRBJ2-6, with 8 bases matching TRBD2. The CDR3 spans 19 residues. The J segment lost 1 base and the V segment lost 3 bases, leaving 12 bases of the junction unmatched. Germline V gene sequence: CDR1 SGDLS, CDR2 YYNGEE. The CDR3 reads CASSAVGGLGTSGANVLTF. The CDR3 bases are TGTGCCAGCAGCGCAGTAGGGGGACTAGGTACATCTGGGGCCAACGTCCTGACTTTC.

This clone was seen only once. This sequence joins TRBV30 and TRBJ1-6, with a weak D call TRBD1 (5 bases). The CDR3 extends over 13 amino acids. Germline assignment: CDR1 GTSNPN and CDR2 SVGIG (reference sequence). V lost 7 bases and J 6 bases, leaving 13 bases between the germline ends. The CDR3 nucleotides read TGTGCCTACCGCGCCCAGGGTAATTCACCCCTCCACTTT. Translated: CAYRAQGNSPLHF.

The chain couples TRBV20-1 to TRBJ2-7; 8 bases fit TRBD1. V lost 3 bases, J lost 4 bases, and 2 bases stayed unmatched. Looked up from germline, CDR1 is DFQATT and CDR2 is SNEGSKA (reference sequence). This CDR3 is built from 12 residues. The CDR3 nucleotides are TGCAGTGCTAGTGACAGGGGATACGAGCAGTACTTC. It yields the protein CSASDRGYEQYF.

The chain uses TRBV19 and TRBJ2-1; D is unresolved. The CDR3 extends over 15 amino acids. CDR1 and CDR2 from the germline V gene are LNHDA and SQIVND (reference sequence). V gave up 1 base and J gave up 0 bases, with 7 bases separating them. The CDR3 sequence: CASSIGRSSYNEQFF. CDR3 coding DNA: TGTGCCAGTAGTATAGGTCGCAGCTCCTACAATGAGCAGTTCTTC. Using reference TRBV19 and TRBJ2-1 for the parts outside the CDR3, the full variable domain is DGGITQSPKYLFRKEGQNVTLSCEQNLNHDAMYWYRQDPGQGLRLIYYSQIVNDFQKGDIAEGYSVSREKKESFPLTVTSAQKNPTAFYLCASSIGRSSYNEQFFGPGTRLTVL.

The V call is TRBV7-9, the J call TRBJ1-1; 11 bases align to TRBD1. Germline V gene sequence: CDR1 SEHNR, CDR2 FQNEAQ (reference sequence). Trimming cost V 5 bases and J 7 bases; bases outside gene matches: 9. The CDR3 runs 15 residues. The CDR3 DNA reads as TGTGCCAGCAGCCGTCGGACAGGGGGCAGTCGTGAAGCTTTCTTT. This sequence encodes CASSRRTGGSREAFF.

The chain joins TRBV9 to TRBJ2-7; D is perhaps TRBD1 (6 bases). Germline V CDR1 and CDR2: SGDLS, YYNGEE. The CDR3 length is 16 residues. V dropped 3 bases and J dropped 0 bases, with 16 bases sitting between them. CDR3 DNA: TGTGCCAGCAGCGGGGGAACGGACAGCTTCTCCTACGAGCAGTACTTC. This codes for CASSGGTDSFSYEQYF.

This sequence joins TRBV6-2 or TRBV6-3 and TRBJ1-6; a weak D match, TRBD1 (6 bases). This CDR3 comprises 15 residues. Germline-derived CDR1 and CDR2 are MNHEY and SVGEGT. The V gene lost 2 bases and the J gene lost 4 bases, with 9 bases spanning the gap. CDR3 sequence: CASSYGQKYNSPLHF. The CDR3 DNA is TGTGCCAGCAGTTACGGACAGAAATATAATTCACCCCTCCACTTT.

CDR3 loop: CSVEDPDRLNTEAFF. In DNA, the CDR3 is TGCAGCGTTGAAGACCCGGACAGGCTGAACACTGAAGCTTTCTTT. The V call is TRBV29-1, the J call TRBJ1-1, with 7 nucleotides matching TRBD1. Germline lookup yields CDR1 SQVTM and CDR2 ANQGSEA. V was clipped by 0 bases and J by 0 bases; unmatched bases: 4. The CDR3 is made up of 15 amino acids. The whole variable domain, remainder taken from reference TRBV29-1 and TRBJ1-1, is SAVISQKPSRDICQRGTSLTIQCQVDSQVTMMFWYRQQPGQSLTLIATANQGSEATYESGFVIDKFPISRPNLTFSTLTVSNMSPEDSSIYLCSVEDPDRLNTEAFFGQGTRLTVV.

This clone was detected only once. Distinct nucleotide sequences in the sample also encode this CDR3. This chain joins TRBV7-9 and TRBJ1-3; possible D gene TRBD1, 5 bases. Trimming took 11 bases from V and 4 from J, leaving 15 bases between them. The CDR3 covers 13 residues. Looked up from germline, CDR1 is SEHNR and CDR2 is FQNEAQ (reference sequence). The CDR3 nucleotides are TGTGCCTCCCGATCGGGGGACGGAAACACCATATATTTT. This gives the protein CASRSGDGNTIYF.